This T cell receptor (beta chain) was recovered during a study of T-cell memory formation after mild COVID-19. This CDR3 has 19 residues. After removal of 6 bases from V and 2 bases from J, the junction contained 17 bases not matched to a gene. Germline V gives CDR1 MNHEY, CDR2 SVGAGI. In TCRdb, the 5' RACE reads were re-called with MiXCR into one record per CDR3 protein. The top ten hold roughly 2.2% of the sample, which has roughly 130,000 distinct CDR3 sequences, 5% to 6.5% seen once. V usage is TRBV6-5 and J usage is TRBJ2-2, with 8 bases aligning to TRBD1. The receptor was isolated from an adult woman who had mild COVID-19 (a few samples of this study predate the infection). Cell type and time point are not known. Sequences were obtained from PBMCs or a T cell subset sorted from them (not recorded which). CDR3 in DNA: TGTGCCAGCAGAAAAACCTATACAGGGGGAGTCAAAAACACCGGGGAGCTGTTTTTT. As protein: CASRKTYTGGVKNTGELFF.